One and the same sample provided the 3 T cell receptor beta chains below, sequenced in a study of regulatory T cells in long-lasting Graves disease. Building of the TCR beta libraries involved iRepertoire HTBI primers and Arm-PCR of CDR3 regions. Each CDR3 protein is one row after TCRdb ran MiXCR on the multiplex PCR reads. The table shows 450,000 or so distinct CDR3 sequences, with less than 25% occurring only once. Time point given: persistent/refractory GD, antithyroid drugs over 5 years with positive TRAb. PBMC-derived RNA was used for the TCR library. The source material was peripheral blood mononuclear cells (PBMCs), sampled when the disease was refractory, from a patient treated with antithyroid drugs. The receptors were gathered from a female donor with Graves disease.

This clonotype was found a few times. J is TRBJ2-7 and V is TRBV5-1; 9 bases line up with TRBD1. The CDR3 loop spans 15 amino acids. J gave up 3 bases and V 5 bases, and 9 bases lay outside the gene matches. Per germline, CDR1 SGHRS and CDR2 YFSETQ. CDR3 in DNA: TGCGCCAGCAGGGCGAGGACAGGGGACTTCTACGAGCAGTACTTC. This codes for CASRARTGDFYEQYF.

The rearrangement joins TRBV30 to TRBJ1-2; D possibly corresponds to TRBD1 (6 bases). Trimming removed 6 bases from V and 4 bases from J, with 18 bases in between. CDR3 length: 14 residues. Germline CDR1 GTSNPN, CDR2 SVGIG (reference sequence). CDR3 sequence (DNA): TGTGCCTGTTCAGCCCAAGGACAGCTCTATGGCTACACCTTC. Encoded protein: CACSAQGQLYGYTF.

V is TRBV19 and J is TRBJ1-4; TRBD1 matches 8 bases. Germline V gene lookup returns CDR1 LNHDA and CDR2 SQIVND (reference sequence). This CDR3 has 15 residues. Unmatched junction bases numbered 7, after V lost 7 bases and J lost 3 bases. CDR3 in amino acids: CASIQDRAANEKLFF. CDR3 DNA sequence: TGTGCCAGTATCCAGGACAGGGCGGCTAATGAAAAACTGTTTTTT.